This T cell receptor (beta chain) was sequenced during a study of vaccination and CD4 T cells after COVID-19. Sequenced with the Oncomine TCR Beta short-read assay was DNA taken from cultured CD4+ T cells. TCRdb re-analysed the PCR reads in MiXCR, keeping a single row per CDR3 protein. The sample consists of roughly 16,000 distinct CDR3 sequences, about 55% of them appearing once. Treatment here: approximately 9-day PBMC culture with coronavirus spike peptide pools or control peptides (ViraFEST assay). This clonotype was counted a few times. Antigen unknown. The CDR3 is made up of 13 amino acids. V was shortened by 5 bases and J by 5 bases, with 12 bases between the two germline ends. CDR1 and CDR2 from the germline V gene are SNHLY and FYNNEI.

This chain uses TRBV2 with TRBJ1-1; no firm D call. Input material: CD4+ T cells from blood, cultured in vitro. This receptor was taken from a human donor who had recovered from COVID-19. As DNA, the CDR3 is TGTGCCAGCAGTCGGACTATGGGGACTGAAGCTTTCTTT. Translation: CASSRTMGTEAFF.